The present entry profiles one T cell receptor (beta chain) with its context. Its antigen is undetermined. Method: immunoSEQ multiplex PCR; TCRdb's copy keeps in-frame clones and lacks some. The data show 250,000 to 350,000 clones, about 72% seen once. Cryopreserved PBMCs provided about 2 micrograms of genomic DNA for the TCR beta libraries. These data belong to a study of cytotoxic CD8 clonotypes in ibrutinib-treated CLL. Across the study: Across the patients, 10 to 12 were relapsed/refractory, about 14 treatment-naive and around 18 IGHV unmutated.

Germline lookup yields CDR1 SGHKS and CDR2 YYEKEE (reference sequence). The V gene lost 4 bases and the J gene lost 4 bases, with 9 bases spanning the gap. This CDR3 spans 13 amino acids. Study-wide points: At the start, clonality exceeded age-matched healthy donors and followed circulating CD8+ T-cell counts. Sustained-remission patients were sampled at one set of times and progressing patients at different ones.

The source was PBMCs, collected at disease progression, from a patient treated with ibrutinib. The chain couples TRBV5-5 to TRBJ1-3; D perhaps matches TRBD1 (5 bases). This clonotype was obtained from a human donor with chronic lymphocytic leukemia. CDR3 sequence: CASSPRTGNTIYF. CDR3 DNA sequence: TGTGCCAGCAGCCCGCGGACAGGAAACACCATATATTTT.